A selection of T cell receptor beta chains follows, all from one sample in a study of blood T cell repertoires in COVID-19. The data were produced by immunoSEQ multiplex PCR, yet TCRdb's version contains in-frame clones alone and is incomplete. The table includes approximately 160,000 clones, about three quarters detected once. Sequencing was carried out using peripheral blood. Every receptor here comes from a man between 65 and 80 years old with acute or convalescent COVID-19. The CDR3 runs from the conserved cysteine through the conserved F or W. Each record gives: clone size, V gene, D gene, J gene, CDR3 length, CDR3 DNA, CDR3 protein. A D gene is named only where the DNA matches it firmly. For some rows the clone size is stated as once, few or many, or as a class when expanded; others skip it.

abundance: -
v_gene: TRBV7-9
d_gene: -
j_gene: TRBJ2-3
len: 14
CDR3nt: TGTGCCAGCAGCTTAGTGTGGGCCACAGATACGCAGTATTTT
CDR3aa: CASSLVWATDTQYF

abundance: few
v_gene: TRBV24-1
d_gene: -
j_gene: TRBJ1-2
len: 14
CDR3nt: TGTGCCACCAGTGACTCCCGGGGGATTAGCGTCTACACCTTC
CDR3aa: CATSDSRGISVYTF

abundance: -
v_gene: TRBV5-8
d_gene: TRBD1
j_gene: TRBJ2-1
len: 15
CDR3nt: TGTGCCAGCAGCTCCGGGACAGGGATTCTCAATGAGCAGTTCTTC
CDR3aa: CASSSGTGILNEQFF

abundance: once
v_gene: TRBV5-4
d_gene: -
j_gene: TRBJ2-2
len: 16
CDR3nt: TGTGCCAGCAGCAGCCGACAGGGAGGGAACACCGGGGAGCTGTTTTTT
CDR3aa: CASSSRQGGNTGELFF

abundance: -
v_gene: TRBV11-2
d_gene: TRBD2
j_gene: TRBJ2-1
len: 16
CDR3nt: TGTGCCAGCAGTCCAACTAGCGAGAGCTCCTACAATGAGCAGTTCTTC
CDR3aa: CASSPTSESSYNEQFF

abundance: -
v_gene: TRBV5-1
d_gene: TRBD1
j_gene: TRBJ1-1
len: 14
CDR3nt: TGCGCCAGCAGCCCGGGGACAGGGGGCGCCGGAGCTTTCTTT
CDR3aa: CASSPGTGGAGAFF

abundance: -
v_gene: TRBV6-5
d_gene: TRBD2
j_gene: TRBJ2-3
len: 15
CDR3nt: TGTGCCAGCACCACTAGCGGGAGGGCCGCAGATACGCAGTATTTT
CDR3aa: CASTTSGRAADTQYF

abundance: -
v_gene: TRBV5-1
d_gene: TRBD2
j_gene: TRBJ2-5
len: 19
CDR3nt: TGCGCCAGCAGCGGATCCAGGACTAGCGGGAGCCCTTCCCAAGAGACCCAGTACTTC
CDR3aa: CASSGSRTSGSPSQETQYF

abundance: -
v_gene: TRBV30
d_gene: -
j_gene: TRBJ1-1
len: 11
CDR3nt: TGTGCCTGGGGCCAAAATGCACTAGCTTTCTTT
CDR3aa: CAWGQNALAFF

abundance: -
v_gene: TRBV11-2
d_gene: TRBD1
j_gene: TRBJ2-7
len: 15
CDR3nt: TGTGCCAGCAGCTTAGTTTCAGGGGGCCACTACGAGCAGTACTTC
CDR3aa: CASSLVSGGHYEQYF

abundance: -
v_gene: TRBV7-6
d_gene: TRBD1
j_gene: TRBJ1-3
len: 17
CDR3nt: TGTGCCAGCAGCTTAGCGGTGGGACAGGGGAGTTGGAACACCATATATTTT
CDR3aa: CASSLAVGQGSWNTIYF

abundance: -
v_gene: TRBV20-1
d_gene: TRBD1
j_gene: TRBJ2-1
len: 11
CDR3nt: TGCAGTGCCGCACAGGGGAATGAGCAGTTCTTC
CDR3aa: CSAAQGNEQFF

abundance: few
v_gene: TRBV29-1
d_gene: TRBD1
j_gene: TRBJ2-1
len: 13
CDR3nt: TGCAGCGTTGGGACAGGGGGCTACAATGAGCAGTTCTTC
CDR3aa: CSVGTGGYNEQFF

abundance: -
v_gene: TRBV3-1/TRBV3-2
d_gene: TRBD2
j_gene: TRBJ2-5
len: 15
CDR3nt: TGTGCCAGCAGCCAAGATTTAGCGGGTCGAGAGACCCAGTACTTC
CDR3aa: CASSQDLAGRETQYF

abundance: -
v_gene: TRBV7-8
d_gene: -
j_gene: TRBJ2-4
len: 18
CDR3nt: TGTGCCAGCAGCTTAGTTTTCAGGGCCGAAAAAGCCAAAAACATTCAGTACTTC
CDR3aa: CASSLVFRAEKAKNIQYF

abundance: -
v_gene: TRBV7-6
d_gene: -
j_gene: TRBJ1-1
len: 15
CDR3nt: TGTGCCAGCAGCTTGGAGACAGGACGGAACACTGAAGCTTTCTTT
CDR3aa: CASSLETGRNTEAFF

abundance: -
v_gene: TRBV28
d_gene: TRBD2
j_gene: TRBJ2-1
len: 14
CDR3nt: TGTGCCAGCTTAACCCGCGGGACTAGCGGGAGCCAGTTCTTC
CDR3aa: CASLTRGTSGSQFF

abundance: once
v_gene: TRBV7-8
d_gene: TRBD1
j_gene: TRBJ1-5
len: 15
CDR3nt: TGTGCCAGCAGCTCGCCGGGACAGGGGGGTCAGCCCCAGCATTTT
CDR3aa: CASSSPGQGGQPQHF

abundance: -
v_gene: TRBV19
d_gene: -
j_gene: TRBJ1-2
len: 12
CDR3nt: TGTGCCAGTAGTAACCGACAGGAAGGCTACACCTTC
CDR3aa: CASSNRQEGYTF

abundance: -
v_gene: TRBV27
d_gene: -
j_gene: TRBJ2-5
len: 13
CDR3nt: TGTGCCAGCAGTTTAGGTTACCGGGGGACCCAGTACTTC
CDR3aa: CASSLGYRGTQYF

abundance: once
v_gene: TRBV2
d_gene: -
j_gene: TRBJ1-5
len: 13
CDR3nt: TGTGCCAGCAGTGGGTCAGAAAATCAGCCCCAGCATTTT
CDR3aa: CASSGSENQPQHF

abundance: -
v_gene: TRBV12-2
d_gene: -
j_gene: TRBJ2-3
len: 15
CDR3nt: TGTGCAAGTCGGCCCGGGACAGGGGGCACAGATACGCAGTATTTT
CDR3aa: CASRPGTGGTDTQYF

abundance: -
v_gene: TRBV7-9
d_gene: TRBD1
j_gene: TRBJ1-2
len: 17
CDR3nt: TGTGCCAGCAGCTTTCTACCGGGACAGGGGGCGGACTATGGCTACACCTTC
CDR3aa: CASSFLPGQGADYGYTF

abundance: once
v_gene: TRBV27
d_gene: TRBD2
j_gene: TRBJ2-5
len: 18
CDR3nt: TGTGCCAGCAGGGTTGTGGGGACTAGCGGGAGAACGGGGGAGACCCAGTACTTC
CDR3aa: CASRVVGTSGRTGETQYF

abundance: many
v_gene: TRBV24-1
d_gene: -
j_gene: TRBJ2-3
len: 13
CDR3nt: TGTGCCACCAGTGACCTAAAAGAAGATACGCAGTATTTT
CDR3aa: CATSDLKEDTQYF

abundance: few
v_gene: TRBV28
d_gene: TRBD1
j_gene: TRBJ1-2
len: 15
CDR3nt: TGTGCCAGCAGTTCCGGACAGGGGGCCGTTGATGGCTACACCTTC
CDR3aa: CASSSGQGAVDGYTF

abundance: -
v_gene: TRBV6-5
d_gene: TRBD1
j_gene: TRBJ1-4
len: 14
CDR3nt: TGTGCCAGCAGTACCACAGGGGGTTTTGAAAAACTGTTTTTT
CDR3aa: CASSTTGGFEKLFF

abundance: -
v_gene: TRBV4-1
d_gene: -
j_gene: TRBJ1-5
len: 16
CDR3nt: TGCGCCAGCAGCCAAGTCTTAGGAGAGGGCAATCAGCCCCAGCATTTT
CDR3aa: CASSQVLGEGNQPQHF

abundance: -
v_gene: TRBV18
d_gene: -
j_gene: TRBJ1-3
len: 15
CDR3nt: TGTGCCAGCTCACCCCAATTGTTTTCTGGAAACACCATATATTTT
CDR3aa: CASSPQLFSGNTIYF

abundance: -
v_gene: TRBV9
d_gene: -
j_gene: TRBJ2-5
len: 13
CDR3nt: TGTGCCAGCAGCTTTCCCCCACAAGAGACCCAGTACTTC
CDR3aa: CASSFPPQETQYF

abundance: -
v_gene: TRBV15
d_gene: -
j_gene: TRBJ2-5
len: 14
CDR3nt: TGTGCCACCAGCACCGAGTACGGGGAAGAGACCCAGTACTTC
CDR3aa: CATSTEYGEETQYF